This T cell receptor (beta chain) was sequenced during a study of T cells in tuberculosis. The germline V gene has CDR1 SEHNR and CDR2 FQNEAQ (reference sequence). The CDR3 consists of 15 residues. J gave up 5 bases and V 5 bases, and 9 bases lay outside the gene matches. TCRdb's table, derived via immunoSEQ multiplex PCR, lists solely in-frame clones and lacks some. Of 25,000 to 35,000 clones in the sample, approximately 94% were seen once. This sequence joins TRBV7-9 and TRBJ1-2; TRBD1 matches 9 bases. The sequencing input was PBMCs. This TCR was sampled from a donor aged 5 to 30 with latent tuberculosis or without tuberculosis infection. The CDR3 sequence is CASSEGTGRRYGYTF. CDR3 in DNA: TGTGCCAGCAGCGAGGGGACAGGGAGACGGTATGGCTACACCTTC. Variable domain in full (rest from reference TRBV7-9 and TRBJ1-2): DTGVSQNPRHKITKRGQNVTFRCDPISEHNRLYWYRQTLGQGPEFLTYFQNEAQLEKSRLLSDRFSAERPKGSFSTLEIQRTEQGDSAMYLCASSEGTGRRYGYTFGSGTRLTVV.